These T cell receptor beta chains were read from a single sample in a study of shared T cell receptors in the human thymus. Only in-frame clones appear in the TCRdb table, and some are missing; sequencing was by immunoSEQ multiplex PCR. Of 630,000 or so clones listed, over 75% are singletons. The same sample was also studied in work on human thymus T cells.

The sample was thymocytes. These receptor sequences come from a boy under three years old with a congenital heart defect. Each CDR3 is given with its conserved first and last residue. The D gene is left open where the match is weak. The size entry is marked missing in some rows and otherwise reads once, few, many or a size class.

V	J	D	size	DNA	CDR3
TRBV28	TRBJ1-5	NA	few	TGTGCCAGCAGATTCTACGGACACCATCATCAGCCCCAGCATTTT	CASRFYGHHHQPQHF
TRBV5-4	TRBJ1-1	NA	NA	TGTGCCAGCAGCTTGGGGGGGCCCACTGAAGCTTTCTTT	CASSLGGPTEAFF
TRBV27	TRBJ2-2	NA	NA	TGTGCCAATGAGGGTCCCGGTCCCGGGGAGCTGTTTTTT	CANEGPGPGELFF
TRBV11-2	TRBJ2-7	TRBD2	NA	TGTGCCAGCAGCCACTGGACTAGTCCCTACGAGCAGTACTTC	CASSHWTSPYEQYF
TRBV4-3	TRBJ2-7	NA	NA	TGCGCCAGCAGCCAAGTTGCGGGGCAGACGAGCTACGAGCAGTACTTC	CASSQVAGQTSYEQYF
TRBV28	TRBJ2-1	NA	NA	TGTGCCAGCAGTTTAGGGGCTACTTACAATGAGCAGTTCTTC	CASSLGATYNEQFF
TRBV5-1	TRBJ2-7	TRBD2	NA	TGCGCCAGCAGCCTAAGGTGGTCTAGCGGGGACTACGAGCAGTACTTC	CASSLRWSSGDYEQYF
TRBV6-4	TRBJ2-3	TRBD1	NA	TGTGCCAGCAGTACAGGGGGAAGCACAGATACGCAGTATTTT	CASSTGGSTDTQYF
TRBV15	TRBJ1-2	TRBD1	NA	TGTGCCACCAGCGGCCCAAGACAGGGTTTGCATGGCTACACCTTC	CATSGPRQGLHGYTF
TRBV15	TRBJ1-3	NA	NA	TGTGCCACCAGCGTAATCGCTGGCGGCGGAGTTGGAAACACCATATATTTT	CATSVIAGGGVGNTIYF
TRBV9	TRBJ2-2	TRBD2	NA	TGTGCCAGCAGCGGAGGACGGGTAGCGGGAGGGCGTGGGGAGCTGTTTTTT	CASSGGRVAGGRGELFF
TRBV6-5	TRBJ1-2	TRBD1	NA	TGTGCCAGCAGGGGGACAGGAGCAGATGGCTACACCTTC	CASRGTGADGYTF
TRBV28	TRBJ1-2	NA	NA	TGTGCCAGCAGTTTGCGGAACTTTAATGGCTACACCTTC	CASSLRNFNGYTF
TRBV6-5	TRBJ1-5	NA	NA	TGTGCCAGCAGTGAAGATGGGGGGGATCAGCCCCAGCATTTT	CASSEDGGDQPQHF
TRBV7-8	TRBJ1-2	NA	NA	TGTGCCAGCAGCTTGGGGGCCCAACAGGTTTCGGGACGCTACACCTTC	CASSLGAQQVSGRYTF
TRBV7-2	TRBJ2-7	NA	NA	TGTGCCAGCAGCCCCCCGGGTGACGGGTACTACGAGCAGTACTTC	CASSPPGDGYYEQYF
TRBV29-1	TRBJ1-5	NA	NA	TGCAGCGTTATGGGGACTGGCAATCAGCCCCAGCATTTT	CSVMGTGNQPQHF
TRBV10-3	TRBJ2-5	NA	NA	TGTGCCATCAGTGAGGCTAGTTTGGGTTTCAGCCACCAAGAGACCCAGTACTTC	CAISEASLGFSHQETQYF
TRBV2	TRBJ1-4	TRBD1	NA	TGTGCCAGCCAGTTGGGACAGGGGTATTCGGCTAATGAAAAACTGTTTTTT	CASQLGQGYSANEKLFF
TRBV2	TRBJ1-1	NA	NA	TGTGCCAGGAAACAGGGTACCACTGAAGCTTTCTTT	CARKQGTTEAFF
TRBV7-8	TRBJ2-6	TRBD2	NA	TGTGCCAGCAGCTTACTTCCAGCGGGGGGACGACAGGCTGGGGCCAACGTCCTGACTTTC	CASSLLPAGGRQAGANVLTF
TRBV6-5	TRBJ2-5	TRBD1	NA	TGTGCCAGCAGTTACTCTCGGACAGGGGAGACCCAGTACTTC	CASSYSRTGETQYF
TRBV25-1	TRBJ2-7	NA	few	TGTGCCAGCAGTGTCGGGGGAGGCGAGCAGTACTTC	CASSVGGGEQYF
TRBV5-5	TRBJ2-1	NA	NA	TGTGCCAGCACCGCGAACAATGAGCAGTTCTTC	CASTANNEQFF
TRBV29-1	TRBJ2-1	TRBD1	NA	TGCAGCGTCGACAGGGTATACAATGAGCAGTTCTTC	CSVDRVYNEQFF
TRBV4-3	TRBJ1-2	TRBD1	once	TGCGCCAGCAGCCATACCCGGGACAGCGGCTATGGCTACACCTTC	CASSHTRDSGYGYTF
TRBV2	TRBJ1-4	NA	NA	TGTGCCAGCAGGGGCACAGGGGAAAAACTGTTTTTT	CASRGTGEKLFF